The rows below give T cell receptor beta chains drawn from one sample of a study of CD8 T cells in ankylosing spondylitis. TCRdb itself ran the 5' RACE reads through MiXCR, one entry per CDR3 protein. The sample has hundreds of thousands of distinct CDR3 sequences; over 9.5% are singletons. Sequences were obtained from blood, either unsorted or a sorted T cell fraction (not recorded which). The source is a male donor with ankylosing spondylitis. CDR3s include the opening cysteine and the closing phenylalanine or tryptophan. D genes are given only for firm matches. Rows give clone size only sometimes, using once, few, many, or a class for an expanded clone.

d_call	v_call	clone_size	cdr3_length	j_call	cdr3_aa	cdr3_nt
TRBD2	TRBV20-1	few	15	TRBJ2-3	CSARDTSGTLDTQYF	TGCAGTGCTAGAGACACTAGCGGGACGTTAGATACGCAGTATTTT
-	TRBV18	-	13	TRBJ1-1	CASCGGMNTEAFF	TGTGCCAGCTGCGGGGGCATGAACACTGAAGCTTTCTTT
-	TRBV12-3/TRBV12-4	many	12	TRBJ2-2	CASSFSAGELFF	TGTGCCAGCAGTTTTTCCGCCGGGGAGCTGTTTTTT
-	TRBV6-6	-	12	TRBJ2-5	CASSTSQETQYF	TGTGCCAGCAGTACCTCCCAAGAGACCCAGTACTTC
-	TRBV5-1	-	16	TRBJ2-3	CASSQLTSSYTDTQYF	TGCGCCAGCAGCCAATTGACTAGTTCTTACACAGATACGCAGTATTTT
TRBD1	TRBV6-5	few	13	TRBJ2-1	CASSYRDRVRQFF	TGTGCCAGCAGTTACCGCGACAGGGTGAGGCAGTTCTTC
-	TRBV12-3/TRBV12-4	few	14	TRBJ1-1	CASSKTSPNTEAFF	TGTGCCAGCAGTAAGACATCCCCGAACACTGAAGCTTTCTTT
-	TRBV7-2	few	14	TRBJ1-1	CASLTGQWNTEAFF	TGTGCCAGCCTGACAGGTCAATGGAACACTGAAGCTTTCTTT
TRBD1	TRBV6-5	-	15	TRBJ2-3	CASSYLGQGRDTQYF	TGTGCCAGCAGTTACTTGGGACAGGGGAGGGATACGCAGTATTTT
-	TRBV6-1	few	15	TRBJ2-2	CASSPSVYNTGELFF	TGTGCCAGCAGTCCTTCTGTTTACAACACCGGGGAGCTGTTTTTT
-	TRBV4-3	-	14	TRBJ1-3	CASSQGVRGNTIYF	TGCGCCAGCAGCCAAGGGGTGCGAGGAAACACCATATATTTT
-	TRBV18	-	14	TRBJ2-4	CASSEQLDRNIQYF	TGTGCCAGCTCAGAGCAGTTGGACAGAAACATTCAGTACTTC
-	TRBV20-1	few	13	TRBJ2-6	CSATLPGANVLTF	TGCAGTGCTACTCTCCCTGGGGCCAACGTCCTGACTTTC
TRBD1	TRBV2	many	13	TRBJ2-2	CASSGTGTGELFF	TGTGCCAGCAGTGGGACAGGGACCGGGGAGCTGTTTTTT
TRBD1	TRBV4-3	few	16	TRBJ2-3	CASSPRGTGGTDTQYF	TGCGCCAGCAGCCCCCGAGGGACAGGGGGCACAGATACGCAGTATTTT
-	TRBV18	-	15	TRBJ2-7	CASSPPGTRSYEQYF	TGTGCCAGCTCACCCCCGGGAACCAGATCCTACGAGCAGTACTTC
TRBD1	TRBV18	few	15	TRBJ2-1	CASSPSRTGGNEQFF	TGTGCCAGCTCACCGAGTAGGACAGGGGGCAATGAGCAGTTCTTC
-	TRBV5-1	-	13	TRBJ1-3	CASSLEGRHTIYF	TGCGCCAGCAGCTTGGAGGGAAGGCACACCATATATTTT
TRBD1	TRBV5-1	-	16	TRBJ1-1	CASSLWSRGLDTEAFF	TGCGCCAGCAGCTTGTGGAGCAGGGGGCTTGACACTGAAGCTTTCTTT
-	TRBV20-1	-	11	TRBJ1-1	CSASSFTEAFF	TGCAGTGCTAGTTCCTTTACTGAAGCTTTCTTT
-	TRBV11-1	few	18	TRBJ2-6	CASSLRRVGGSGANVLTF	TGTGCCAGCAGCTTAAGGAGGGTAGGAGGGTCTGGGGCCAACGTCCTGACTTTC
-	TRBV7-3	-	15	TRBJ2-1	CASSLTGGLYNEQFF	TGTGCCAGCAGCTTAACGGGGGGCCTTTACAATGAGCAGTTCTTC
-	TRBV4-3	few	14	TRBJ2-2	CASSQDEGGGELFF	TGCGCCAGCAGCCAAGATGAGGGCGGCGGGGAGCTGTTTTTT
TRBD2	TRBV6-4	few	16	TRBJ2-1	CASSEYGTSGRNEQFF	TGTGCCAGCAGTGAGTACGGGACTAGCGGGAGGAATGAGCAGTTCTTC
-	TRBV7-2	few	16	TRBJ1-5	CASSFPPAGANQPQHF	TGTGCCAGCAGCTTCCCCCCCGCGGGGGCTAATCAGCCCCAGCATTTT
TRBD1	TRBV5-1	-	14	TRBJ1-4	CASSFKGADEKLFF	TGCGCCAGCAGCTTCAAGGGGGCGGATGAAAAACTGTTTTTT
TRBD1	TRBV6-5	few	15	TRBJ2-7	CASSSTRDRPYEQYF	TGTGCCAGCAGTTCCACTCGGGACAGGCCCTACGAGCAGTACTTC
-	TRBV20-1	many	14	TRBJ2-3	CSAQDSSSTDTQYF	TGCAGTGCCCAGGACAGCTCTAGCACAGATACGCAGTATTTT
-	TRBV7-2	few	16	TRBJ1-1	CASSFSLGLRNTEAFF	TGTGCCAGCAGCTTTTCACTGGGGCTAAGGAACACTGAAGCTTTCTTT
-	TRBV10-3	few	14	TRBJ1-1	CAISEGGAETEAFF	TGTGCCATCAGTGAGGGCGGGGCCGAAACTGAAGCTTTCTTT
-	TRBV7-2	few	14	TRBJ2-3	CASSLWSRADTQYF	TGTGCCAGCAGCTTATGGTCCAGGGCGGATACGCAGTATTTT
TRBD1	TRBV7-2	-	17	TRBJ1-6	CASSLAGTGAYNSPLHF	TGTGCCAGCAGCTTAGCCGGGACAGGGGCGTATAATTCACCCCTCCACTTT
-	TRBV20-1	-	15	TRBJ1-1	CSARDPTGANTEAFF	TGCAGTGCTAGAGACCCGACGGGGGCGAACACTGAAGCTTTCTTT
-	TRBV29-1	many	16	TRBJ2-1	CSVEDGGGSSYNEQFF	TGCAGCGTTGAAGATGGGGGCGGGAGCTCCTACAATGAGCAGTTCTTC
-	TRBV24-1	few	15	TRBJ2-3	CATSGPGMRTDTQYF	TGTGCCACCAGTGGGCCCGGGATGAGGACAGATACGCAGTATTTT
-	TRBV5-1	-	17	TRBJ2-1	CASRGGGTTRGYNEQFF	TGCGCCAGCAGAGGGGGAGGGACTACAAGGGGGTACAATGAGCAGTTCTTC
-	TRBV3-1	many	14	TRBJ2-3	CASSQRQGADTQYF	TGTGCCAGCAGCCAGAGGCAGGGTGCAGATACGCAGTATTTT
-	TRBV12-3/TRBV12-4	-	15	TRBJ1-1	CASSDREHLNTEAFF	TGTGCCAGCAGTGACCGGGAGCACCTCAACACTGAAGCTTTCTTT
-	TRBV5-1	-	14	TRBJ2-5	CASSLESPQETQYF	TGCGCCAGCAGCTTGGAATCGCCCCAAGAGACCCAGTACTTC
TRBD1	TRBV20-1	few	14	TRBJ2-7	CSAYTRGRNYEQYF	TGCAGTGCTTACACCAGGGGGCGGAACTACGAGCAGTACTTC
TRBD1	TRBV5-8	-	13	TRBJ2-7	CASRGQGTYEQYF	TGTGCCAGCAGGGGACAGGGAACCTACGAGCAGTACTTC
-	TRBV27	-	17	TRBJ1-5	CASSPMPGFRYNQPQHF	TGTGCCAGCAGTCCTATGCCAGGGTTCAGATACAATCAGCCCCAGCATTTT
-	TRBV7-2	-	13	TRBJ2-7	CASSGEATYEQYF	TGTGCCAGCAGCGGGGAAGCTACCTACGAGCAGTACTTC
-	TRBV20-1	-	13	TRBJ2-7	CSARVAQSYEQYF	TGCAGTGCTAGAGTAGCACAGTCCTACGAGCAGTACTTC
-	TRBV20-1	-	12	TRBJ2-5	CSPMWSGETQYF	TGCAGTCCTATGTGGAGCGGGGAGACCCAGTACTTC
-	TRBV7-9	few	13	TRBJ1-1	CASSYVRATEAFF	TGTGCCAGCAGCTACGTCAGGGCCACTGAAGCTTTCTTT
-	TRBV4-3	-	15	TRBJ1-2	CASSQVSSGTYGYTF	TGCGCCAGCAGCCAAGTTAGTTCGGGAACCTATGGCTACACCTTC
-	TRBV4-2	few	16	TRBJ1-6	CASSQEGNQYNSPLHF	TGTGCCAGCAGCCAAGAGGGGAATCAATATAATTCACCCCTCCACTTT
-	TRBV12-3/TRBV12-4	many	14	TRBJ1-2	CASSPPGRVYGYTF	TGTGCCAGCAGTCCCCCCGGCAGGGTCTATGGCTACACCTTC
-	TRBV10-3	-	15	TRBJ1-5	CAISEGVGLNQPQHF	TGTGCCATCAGTGAAGGTGTAGGCCTGAATCAGCCCCAGCATTTT
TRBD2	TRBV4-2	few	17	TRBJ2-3	CASSQESSGSRTDTQYF	TGTGCCAGCAGCCAAGAGTCTAGCGGGAGTCGCACAGATACGCAGTATTTT
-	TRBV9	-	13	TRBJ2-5	CASSVAPRETQYF	TGTGCCAGCAGCGTAGCCCCCCGGGAGACCCAGTACTTC
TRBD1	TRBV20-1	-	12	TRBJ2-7	CSAIQGAYEQYF	TGCAGTGCTATCCAGGGGGCTTACGAGCAGTACTTC
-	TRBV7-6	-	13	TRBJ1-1	CASSYKTNTEAFF	TGTGCCAGCAGCTATAAGACTAACACTGAAGCTTTCTTT
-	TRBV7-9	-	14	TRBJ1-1	CASTLQGINTEAFF	TGTGCCAGCACCTTACAGGGCATAAACACTGAAGCTTTCTTT
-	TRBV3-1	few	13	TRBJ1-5	CASSPTSTQPQHF	TGTGCCAGCAGCCCTACTTCTACCCAGCCCCAGCATTTT
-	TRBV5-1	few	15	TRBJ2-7	CASSFPDRTYYEQYF	TGCGCCAGCAGCTTTCCTGACAGGACATACTACGAGCAGTACTTC